These 21 T cell receptor beta chains came from one sample sequenced in a study of T cell repertoires in breast cancer. During the second nested PCR, blocking oligonucleotides suppressed genes that were not paired. TCRdb reprocessed the emulsion pairing reads via MiXCR and lists one record per CDR3 protein. This sample has tens of thousands of distinct CDR3 sequences, with 45% found just once. Primers covering all TCR V genes were used in emulsion RT-PCR on CD8+ T cells. Sequenced material: CD8+ T cells. The source is a pool of human donors with breast cancer or a healthy control (not recorded which).

Comment on this clonotype: This sequence may be a read error, since a much larger clone differs from it by one base. This chain uses TRBV6-5 with TRBJ2-5; 7 nucleotides align to TRBD2. The V and J ends lost 11 bases and 0 bases, in that order; junction bases with no gene match: 12. Germline CDR1 and CDR2: MNHEY and SVGAGI. CDR3 size: 15 residues. The DNA of the CDR3 is TGTGCCGGCTCTTATCGGACTAGTTACCAAGAGACCCAGTACTTC. Translating gives CAGSYRTSYQETQYF.

This chain uses TRBV29-1 with TRBJ2-1; D gene ambiguous. CDR3 length equals 14 residues. Germline loops: CDR1 SQVTM, CDR2 ANQGSEA. V was shortened by 2 bases and J by 1 base, with 9 bases between the two germline ends. The chain's CDR3 is CSVETRQSYNEQFF. The CDR3 nucleotides are TGCAGCGTTGAAACGAGGCAGTCCTACAATGAGCAGTTCTTC.

The V gene is TRBV4-1, the J gene TRBJ2-1; tentatively, D is TRBD1 or TRBD2 (5 bases each). The germline V gene has CDR1 MGHRA and CDR2 YSYEKL. V dropped 6 bases and J dropped 0 bases, with 15 bases sitting between them. The CDR3 runs to 16 residues. CDR3 sequence: CASSHEGRNSYNEQFF. For the CDR3, the DNA is TGCGCCAGCAGTCACGAGGGGCGCAACTCCTACAATGAGCAGTTCTTC.

The chain is built from TRBV29-1 and TRBJ1-2, with D unclear. This CDR3 has 11 amino acids. The ends were cut back, 3 bases at V and 6 bases at J, with 8 bases in the middle. Germline CDR1 reads SQVTM; CDR2 reads ANQGSEA. Written as DNA, the CDR3 is TGCAGCGTTGACTCGGCAGATGGCTACACCTTC. This encodes CSVDSADGYTF.

This clonotype was seen a few times. CDR3: CSGEGGGYEQYF. CDR3 DNA: TGCAGTGGGGAGGGAGGGGGCTACGAGCAGTACTTC. The chain joins TRBV20-1 to TRBJ2-7; a possible D gene is TRBD2 (7 bases). Trimming took off 7 bases at V and 3 bases at J, with 13 bases between the two ends. This CDR3 is built from 12 residues. The germline V gene encodes CDR1 DFQATT and CDR2 SNEGSKA (reference sequence).

V gene TRBV6-4 combines with J gene TRBJ2-3; 12 bases fit TRBD2. The CDR3 covers 16 residues. V trimming: 5 bases; J trimming: 0 bases; junction bases outside the gene matches: 3. The germline gives CDR1 MRHNA, CDR2 SNTAGT. The CDR3 protein is CASSSGTSGSTDTQYF. The DNA for the CDR3 is TGTGCCAGCAGTTCCGGGACTAGCGGGAGCACAGATACGCAGTATTTT.

This clonotype was counted between two and nine times. The V gene is TRBV18, the J gene TRBJ2-5, with 7 bases that match TRBD1. The trim removed 5 bases at V and 4 bases at J, leaving 10 bases unmatched. CDR3 length: 15 amino acids. Germline V gives CDR1 KGHSH, CDR2 LQKENI. CDR3 residues: CASSTRLTGTETQYF. Here the CDR3 DNA reads TGTGCCAGCTCAACCCGACTGACAGGGACAGAGACCCAGTACTTC. Full variable domain (missing parts from reference TRBV18 and TRBJ2-5): NAGVMQNPRHLVRRRGQEARLRCSPMKGHSHVYWYRQLPEEGLKFMVYLQKENIIDESGMPKERFSAEFPKEGPSILRIQQVVRGDSAAYFCASSTRLTGTETQYFGPGTRLLVL.

This clonotype showed up just a few times. The chain employs TRBV19 and TRBJ1-1, with D uncertain. The CDR3 is made up of 13 amino acids. CDR1 LNHDA and CDR2 SQIVND come from the germline V gene (reference sequence). Between the trimmed V and J ends, which lost 6 bases and 0 bases, there was a span of 8 bases. CDR3 DNA sequence: TGTGCCAGTAGGGGCAAACTGAACACTGAAGCTTTCTTT. Protein sequence: CASRGKLNTEAFF.

On this clonotype: With a much larger clone just one base away, this may be a read error. The chain recombines TRBV6-2 or TRBV6-3 with TRBJ2-7; D may be TRBD1 (5 bases). From germline, CDR1 is MNHEY and CDR2 SVGEGT. The CDR3 is 14 residues long. The CDR3 DNA reads TGTGCCAACAGTTACGGTCAGGGCTTTTACGAGCAGTACTTC. Encoded protein: CANSYGQGFYEQYF.

Only a few counts were recorded for this clonotype. The rearrangement links TRBV19 to TRBJ1-5; maybe TRBD1 (5 bases). The CDR3 extends over 15 amino acids. Between the trimmed V and J ends, which lost 4 bases and 3 bases, there was a span of 13 bases. In germline, CDR1 is LNHDA, CDR2 SQIVND (reference sequence). The CDR3 bases are TGTGCCAGTAGTAGGGCCGGGACCCACAATCAGCCCCAGCATTTT. It yields the protein CASSRAGTHNQPQHF.

The chain recombines TRBV5-1 with TRBJ1-1; D call uncertain. V was trimmed by 6 bases and J by 0 bases, leaving 18 bases between them. This CDR3 is 16 amino acids long. Germline loops: CDR1 SGHRS, CDR2 YFSETQ. The CDR3 loop reads CASTFRTAPLNTEAFF. The CDR3 DNA reads TGCGCCAGCACCTTCCGGACTGCTCCCCTGAACACTGAAGCTTTCTTT. Supplemented by reference TRBV5-1 and TRBJ1-1, the full variable domain reads KAGVTQTPRYLIKTRGQQVTLSCSPISGHRSVSWYQQTPGQGLQFLFEYFSETQRNKGNFPGRFSGRQFSNSRSEMNVSTLELGDSALYLCASTFRTAPLNTEAFFGQGTRLTVV.

A few counts support this clonotype. The chain carries TRBV28 and TRBJ2-1, with 7 bases that match TRBD2. Germline CDR1 is MDHEN and CDR2 is SYDVKM. This CDR3 has 13 residues. Trimming took 4 bases from V and 8 from J; bases not matched to a gene: 5. The CDR3 nucleotides read TGTGCCAGCAGTTACCTAACTAGCGATGAGCAGTTCTTC. Amino acids: CASSYLTSDEQFF.

V usage is TRBV4-1 and J usage is TRBJ1-1; D perhaps matches TRBD1 (6 bases). The ends were cut back, 0 bases at V and 5 bases at J, with 16 bases in the middle. The CDR3 covers 16 residues. Germline-derived CDR1 and CDR2 are MGHRA and YSYEKL. This CDR3 is CASSQEQGGWLTEAFF. The CDR3 bases are TGCGCCAGCAGCCAAGAACAGGGCGGTTGGTTAACTGAAGCTTTCTTT.

On this clonotype itself: A read error may produce the germline difference seen at one junction end. This chain connects TRBV13 to TRBJ2-1; D possibly corresponds to TRBD2 (5 bases). Germline CDR1 and CDR2: PRHDT and FYEKMQ (reference sequence). This CDR3 has 16 amino acids. The CDR3 DNA follows: TGTGCCAGCAGCCGGAGAGGGCATAGCTCCTACAATGAGCAGCTCTTC. Protein product: CASSRRGHSSYNEQLF.

This clonotype was detected many times. CDR3 nucleotide sequence: TGTGCCAGCAGTTTAGGAGGCGGGTGGCAAGATACGCAGTATTTT. The encoded protein is CASSLGGGWQDTQYF. This chain uses TRBV28 with TRBJ2-3; tentative D call: TRBD2 (5 bases). The CDR3 has 15 residues. With 2 bases removed from V and 5 bases from J, the gap between germline ends came to 14 bases. The germline V gene has CDR1 MDHEN and CDR2 SYDVKM.

This clonotype was observed at least ten times. CDR3 coding DNA: TGTGCCACCAGCAGAGCTAGGGACAGGGCCCTGGAGACCCAGTACTTC. Translation: CATSRARDRALETQYF. The J gene is TRBJ2-5, the V gene TRBV15; 9 bases line up with TRBD1. The germline gives CDR1 LNHNV, CDR2 YYDKDF (reference sequence). V trimming: 1 base; J trimming: 5 bases; junction bases outside the gene matches: 8. The CDR3 has 16 amino acids.

The chain has TRBV27 and TRBJ2-1; 7 bases are shared with TRBD2. V lost 4 bases to trimming and J lost 4 bases; unmatched junction nucleotides: 7. The length of the CDR3 is 15 residues. Germline V gene lookup returns CDR1 MNHEY and CDR2 SMNVEV (reference sequence). The CDR3: CASSYAGERYNEQFF. As DNA, the CDR3 is TGTGCCAGCAGTTATGCGGGAGAGCGGTACAATGAGCAGTTCTTC.

This clonotype was found a few times. The chain carries TRBV28 and TRBJ1-2; no reliable D call. V was cut by 6 bases and J by 3 bases, with 8 bases left in between. Germline V gene lookup returns CDR1 MDHEN and CDR2 SYDVKM. The CDR3 runs to 12 residues. The CDR3 sequence: CASRWEHYGYTF. The CDR3 coding sequence is TGTGCCAGCAGGTGGGAGCACTATGGCTACACCTTC.

This clonotype was seen at least ten times. The gene calls are TRBV20-1 and TRBJ2-7; D is ambiguous. V lost 0 bases to trimming and J lost 4 bases, with 7 bases between them. This CDR3 is 12 amino acids long. Germline V gene sequence: CDR1 DFQATT, CDR2 SNEGSKA (reference sequence). The CDR3: CSAREPPYEQYF. The DNA of the CDR3 is TGCAGTGCTAGAGAGCCACCTTACGAGCAGTACTTC.

CDR3 sequence reads: CASSLVSGAYDTQYF. The CDR3 DNA reads TGTGCCAGCAGCTTAGTTTCGGGAGCTTACGATACGCAGTATTTT. This chain connects TRBV7-2 to TRBJ2-3, with D possibly matching TRBD2 (6 bases). This CDR3 spans 15 amino acids. V was shortened by 1 base and J by 6 bases, with 14 bases between the two germline ends. Germline loops: CDR1 SGHTA, CDR2 FQGNSA. The full variable domain, with the rest looked up from reference TRBV7-2 and TRBJ2-3, is GAGVSQSPSNKVTEKGKDVELRCDPISGHTALYWYRQSLGQGLEFLIYFQGNSAPDKSGLPSDRFSAERTGGSVSTLTIQRTQQEDSAVYLCASSLVSGAYDTQYFGPGTRLTVL.

V is TRBV12-3 or TRBV12-4 and J is TRBJ2-5; D is unresolved. Trimming removed 2 bases at V and 2 bases at J, with 9 bases between. The CDR3 is 14 amino acids. In nucleotides, the CDR3 is TGTGCCAGCAGTTTAACGGCAGGACAAGAGACCCAGTACTTC. Its translation: CASSLTAGQETQYF.